The next 21 T cell receptor beta chains were all read from a single sample in a study of control samples from healthy donors and cancer patients. The data were produced by immunoSEQ multiplex PCR, yet TCRdb's version contains in-frame clones alone and is incomplete. Of some 120,000 clones listed, over 80% are singletons. Sequencing was performed on PBMCs. The origin of the receptors is an elderly man with head and neck cancer.

The table lists this clone with a count of one. The rearrangement uses TRBV5-1 and TRBJ2-1; tentatively, D is TRBD1 (7 bases). The length of the CDR3 is 16 residues. Germline V gives CDR1 SGHRS, CDR2 YFSETQ. With 5 bases removed from V and 0 bases from J, the gap between germline ends came to 15 bases. CDR3 sequence reads: CASSWAGQSSYNEQFF. CDR3 in DNA: TGCGCCAGCAGTTGGGCGGGACAGAGCTCCTACAATGAGCAGTTCTTC.

The chain carries TRBV13 and TRBJ2-1, with D possibly matching TRBD2 (5 bases). V was trimmed by 5 bases and J by 1 base, leaving 15 bases between them. Germline V gives CDR1 PRHDT, CDR2 FYEKMQ (reference sequence). The CDR3 length is 16 residues. The CDR3 nucleotides are TGTGCCAGCAGCCCACTGGCGGGCCTGTCCTACAATGAGCAGTTCTTC. This gives the protein CASSPLAGLSYNEQFF.

V and J are TRBV25-1 and TRBJ1-2; D is ambiguous. Looked up from germline, CDR1 is MGHDK and CDR2 is SYGVNS. CDR3 size: 14 residues. V shed 5 bases and J shed 4 bases, with 14 bases lying between them. CDR3 nucleotide sequence: TGTGCCAGCAGTCCGGGTCCTCCTCTCTATGGCTACACCTTC. As protein: CASSPGPPLYGYTF.

This sequence joins TRBV6-2 or TRBV6-3 and TRBJ2-1; 16 bases are a match to TRBD2. CDR3 length: 15 amino acids. The junction had 4 bases not matched to a gene; V was cut back by 2 bases and J by 12 bases. Germline CDR1 reads MNHEY; CDR2 reads SVGEGT. In DNA form, the CDR3 reads TGTGCCAGCAGTTACGGGACTAGCGGGGGGGCAAGGCAGTTCTTC. Protein sequence: CASSYGTSGGARQFF.

This clone occurred a few times. The chain is built from TRBV19 and TRBJ1-6; the D gene is possibly TRBD1 (5 bases). Per the germline V gene, CDR1 is LNHDA and CDR2 is SQIVND (reference sequence). Trimming removed 6 bases from V and 0 bases from J, with 15 bases in between. The CDR3 is 17 residues long. The DNA of the CDR3 is TGTGCCAGTAGCGCGGGACTTCCAAGCTCCTATAATTCACCCCTCCACTTT. It is translated as CASSAGLPSSYNSPLHF.

This clone was picked up one time. The rearrangement joins TRBV30 to TRBJ1-3; D ambiguous. The CDR3 consists of 12 residues. V gave up 7 bases and J gave up 0 bases, with 7 bases separating them. Germline lookup yields CDR1 GTSNPN and CDR2 SVGIG (reference sequence). In nucleotides, the CDR3 is TGTGCCTACGGCCACTCTGGAAACACCATATATTTT. Amino acid sequence: CAYGHSGNTIYF.

The rearrangement links TRBV11-3 to TRBJ2-5; 9 bases agree with TRBD2. CDR1 and CDR2 (germline): SGHNT, YENEEA. V was clipped by 1 base and J by 5 bases; unmatched bases: 8. This CDR3 is built from 16 residues. CDR3 DNA: TGTGCCAGCAGCTTAGGGCTAGCGGGACCTGGGGAGACCCAGTACTTC. This translates into CASSLGLAGPGETQYF.

The chain carries TRBV5-5 and TRBJ1-6; TRBD1 aligns across 9 bases. V lost 4 bases, J lost 2 bases, and 7 bases stayed unmatched. Germline values: CDR1 SGHKS, CDR2 YYEKEE (reference sequence). The CDR3 runs to 17 residues. The CDR3: CASSPRDREAYNSPLHF. Written as DNA, the CDR3 is TGTGCCAGCAGCCCGAGGGACAGGGAGGCCTATAATTCACCCCTCCACTTT.

The genes are TRBV7-9 and TRBJ2-1; unclear D gene. The ends were cut back, 2 bases at V and 0 bases at J, with 14 bases in the middle. The CDR3 has 17 amino acids. Germline V gives CDR1 SEHNR, CDR2 FQNEAQ (reference sequence). DNA of the CDR3: TGTGCCAGCAGCTTAATAGCTCGTACAGTCTCCTACAATGAGCAGTTCTTC. Amino acids: CASSLIARTVSYNEQFF.

The V and J genes are TRBV5-8 and TRBJ1-2, with D possibly being TRBD1 (5 bases). The V end lost 0 bases, the J end lost 2 bases, and 5 bases lay between the germline ends. The CDR3 extends over 13 amino acids. CDR1 is SGHTS and CDR2 is YDEGEE in the germline V gene. The CDR3 DNA is TGTGCCAGCAGCTTGGCAGGGAACTATGGCTACACCTTC. It encodes CASSLAGNYGYTF.

This clone was recorded only once. V usage is TRBV4-1 and J usage is TRBJ2-5; tentatively, D is TRBD1 or TRBD2 (5 bases each). V was cut by 8 bases and J by 3 bases, with 19 bases left in between. The CDR3 has 15 residues. The germline V gene has CDR1 MGHRA and CDR2 YSYEKL. The CDR3 protein is CASGLDGHREETQYF. Written as DNA, the CDR3 is TGCGCCAGCGGACTTGACGGACATCGCGAAGAGACCCAGTACTTC.

This clone occurred once. V and J are TRBV11-2 and TRBJ1-1; possibly TRBD1 for D (6 bases). The V end lost 4 bases, the J end lost 3 bases, and 12 bases lay between the germline ends. The germline V gene has CDR1 SGHAT and CDR2 FQNNGV. The CDR3 covers 14 residues. CDR3 in amino acids: CASSSKGGYTEAFF. In DNA, the CDR3 is TGTGCCAGCAGCTCAAAAGGGGGGTACACTGAAGCTTTCTTT. The variable domain in full, with the rest retrieved from reference TRBV11-2 and TRBJ1-1, is EAGVAQSPRYKIIEKRQSVAFWCNPISGHATLYWYQQILGQGPKLLIQFQNNGVVDDSQLPKDRFSAERLKGVDSTLKIQPAKLEDSAVYLCASSSKGGYTEAFFGQGTRLTVV.

Turning to this clone: One junction end does not reproduce the germline sequence, and a read error may be involved. The V gene is TRBV29-1, the J gene TRBJ2-5; 8 bases align to TRBD2. The germline V gene has CDR1 SQVTM and CDR2 ANQGSEA. This CDR3 comprises 10 residues. CDR3 loop: CSGGTRGGDF. CDR3 nucleotide sequence: TGCAGCGGCGGGACTAGAGGGGGGGACTTC.

The rearrangement joins TRBV11-3 to TRBJ2-7; 7 bases align to TRBD1. Germline-derived CDR1 and CDR2 are SGHNT and YENEEA. The CDR3 has 16 amino acids. J gave up 0 bases and V 5 bases, and 10 bases lay outside the gene matches. CDR3 nucleotides: TGTGCCAGCAGCCCAGGGGGACAGTCCCCCTCCTACGAGCAGTACTTC. It translates to CASSPGGQSPSYEQYF.

This clone was seen a handful of times. The chain has TRBV7-9 and TRBJ1-6; 9 bases match TRBD1. With V trimmed by 5 bases and J by 9 bases, 5 bases remained unmatched. The germline V gene has CDR1 SEHNR and CDR2 FQNEAQ (reference sequence). CDR3 length equals 14 residues. The CDR3 DNA follows: TGTGCCAGCAGCCCCGGGACAGGGATTTCACCCCTCCACTTT. Its protein is CASSPGTGISPLHF. The full variable domain, in which reference TRBV7-9 and TRBJ1-6 provide the parts outside the CDR3, is DTGVSQNPRHKITKRGQNVTFRCDPISEHNRLYWYRQTLGQGPEFLTYFQNEAQLEKSRLLSDRFSAERPKGSFSTLEIQRTEQGDSAMYLCASSPGTGISPLHFGNGTRLTVT.

The DNA for the CDR3 is TGTGCCAGCAGTATTCTAGCGGGACGCTCAGATACGCAGTATTTT. Its translation: CASSILAGRSDTQYF. The chain uses TRBV27 and TRBJ2-3, with TRBD2 identical over 9 bases. CDR3 length: 15 residues. Per the germline V gene, CDR1 is MNHEY and CDR2 is SMNVEV (reference sequence). Losses at the gene ends were 5 bases for V and 4 bases for J; bases not matched to a gene: 7.

In its sample, this clone was seen once. This sequence joins TRBV29-1 and TRBJ2-1; TRBD2 agrees at 7 bases. Losses at the gene ends were 4 bases for V and 6 bases for J; bases not matched to a gene: 3. This CDR3 comprises 12 residues. Germline assignment: CDR1 SQVTM and CDR2 ANQGSEA. The CDR3 DNA reads TGCAGCGTTGCTGGCGGGGGCAATGAGCAGTTCTTC. This translates into CSVAGGGNEQFF.

This sequence joins TRBV5-1 and TRBJ1-2; D remains unclear. Germline V lookup: CDR1 SGHRS, CDR2 YFSETQ. The CDR3 is 14 amino acids. Trimming shortened V by 2 bases and J by 4 bases, and 12 bases separated the two germline ends. The CDR3 is CASSFSQAVYGYTF. For the CDR3, the DNA is TGCGCCAGCAGCTTTAGCCAGGCGGTCTATGGCTACACCTTC.

The chain has TRBV27 and TRBJ2-7, with 10 bases that match TRBD2. The V segment lost 5 bases and the J segment 2 bases; nucleotides outside the gene matches: 3. Germline V gene data show CDR1 as MNHEY and CDR2 as SMNVEV (reference sequence). CDR3 size: 14 residues. The CDR3 nucleotides are TGTGCCAGCAGTCCGGGACTAGCGACCTACGAGCAGTACTTC. Its protein product is CASSPGLATYEQYF.

The genes are TRBV9 and TRBJ1-1, with TRBD1 matching over 8 bases. Trimming at V came to 4 bases and at J to 0 bases, leaving 5 bases not matched to a gene. Germline assignment: CDR1 SGDLS and CDR2 YYNGEE. This CDR3 comprises 15 residues. The CDR3 DNA follows: TGTGCCAGCAGCCGACAGGGGACGATGAACACTGAAGCTTTCTTT. Encoded protein: CASSRQGTMNTEAFF.

The chain uses TRBV5-1 and TRBJ1-2; D might be TRBD1 (5 bases). Germline values: CDR1 SGHRS, CDR2 YFSETQ. The CDR3 covers 15 residues. The V end was cut by 5 bases, the J end by 4 bases, with 18 bases between. Here the CDR3 reads CASRTSLTATYGYTF. The DNA of the CDR3 is TGCGCCAGCAGAACTTCCCTGACAGCTACCTATGGCTACACCTTC. Full variable domain (outside the CDR3, taken from reference TRBV5-1 and TRBJ1-2): KAGVTQTPRYLIKTRGQQVTLSCSPISGHRSVSWYQQTPGQGLQFLFEYFSETQRNKGNFPGRFSGRQFSNSRSEMNVSTLELGDSALYLCASRTSLTATYGYTFGSGTRLTVV.